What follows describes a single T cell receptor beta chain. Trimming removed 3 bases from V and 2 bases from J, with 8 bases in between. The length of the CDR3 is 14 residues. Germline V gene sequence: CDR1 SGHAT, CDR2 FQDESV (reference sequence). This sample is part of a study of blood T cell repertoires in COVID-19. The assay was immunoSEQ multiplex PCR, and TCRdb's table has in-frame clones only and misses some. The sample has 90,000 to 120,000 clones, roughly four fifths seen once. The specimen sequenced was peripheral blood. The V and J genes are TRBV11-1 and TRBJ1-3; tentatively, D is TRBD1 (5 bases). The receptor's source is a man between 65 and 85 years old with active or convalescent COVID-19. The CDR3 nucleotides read TGTGCCAGCAGCTTTACAGGTCCTGGAAACACCATATATTTT. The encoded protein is CASSFTGPGNTIYF.